The 20 T cell receptor beta chains below all came from one sample that was sequenced in a study of blood T cell repertoires in COVID-19. The data were produced by immunoSEQ multiplex PCR, yet TCRdb's version contains in-frame clones alone and is incomplete. The data hold about 160,000 clones, with about 80% observed a single time. Specimen: peripheral blood. The receptor source for this set is a man in his 70s who had recovered from COVID-19.

This clone has only one observation. The chain combines TRBV6-2 or TRBV6-3 with TRBJ2-3; the match to TRBD2 covers 13 bases. CDR1 and CDR2 (germline): MNHEY, SVGEGT. CDR3 length: 15 amino acids. Trimming took 2 bases from V and 4 from J; bases not matched to a gene: 0. CDR3 loop: CASSYGLAGADTQYF. The DNA for the CDR3 is TGTGCCAGCAGTTACGGACTAGCGGGAGCAGATACGCAGTATTTT.

The V call is TRBV5-1, the J call TRBJ2-1; 9 bases fit TRBD2. This CDR3 is built from 16 residues. J lost 8 bases, V lost 4 bases, and 13 bases had no gene match. The germline V gene encodes CDR1 SGHRS and CDR2 YFSETQ. The DNA for the CDR3 is TGCGCCAGCAGCGCGCCCGGGACTAGCCTTGCAGATGAGCAGTTCTTC. Protein: CASSAPGTSLADEQFF.

This sequence joins TRBV18 and TRBJ2-7; 8 positions agree with TRBD1. V shed 6 bases, J shed 4 bases, and the junction held 5 bases outside the gene matches. The CDR3 sequence is 13 residues long. Per the germline V gene, CDR1 is KGHSH and CDR2 is LQKENI. The CDR3 reads CASSADREYEQYF. The CDR3 DNA reads as TGTGCCAGCTCCGCGGACAGGGAGTACGAGCAGTACTTC. Filled out from reference TRBV18 and TRBJ2-7, the complete variable domain reads NAGVMQNPRHLVRRRGQEARLRCSPMKGHSHVYWYRQLPEEGLKFMVYLQKENIIDESGMPKERFSAEFPKEGPSILRIQQVVRGDSAAYFCASSADREYEQYFGPGTRLTVT.

The chain couples TRBV7-2 to TRBJ1-3; D is uncertain. The length of the CDR3 is 13 residues. The germline V gene encodes CDR1 SGHTA and CDR2 FQGNSA. Deletions cut 3 bases from V and 2 bases from J, with 5 bases between. The DNA for the CDR3 is TGTGCCAGCAGCTTGGGAGCTGGAAACACCATATATTTT. Residues: CASSLGAGNTIYF.

This chain uses TRBV5-5 with TRBJ1-4; 8 bases fit TRBD1. The length of the CDR3 is 16 residues. The J segment lost 2 bases and the V segment lost 3 bases, leaving 6 bases of the junction unmatched. Germline assignment: CDR1 SGHKS and CDR2 YYEKEE (reference sequence). The CDR3 region has the DNA TGTGCCAGCAGCTCCAGGGGGCGAGGCACTAATGAAAAACTGTTTTTT. The encoded protein is CASSSRGRGTNEKLFF.

The rearrangement joins TRBV6-1 to TRBJ2-7; D is unresolved. The CDR3 is 15 residues long. The germline V gene has CDR1 MNHNS and CDR2 SASEGT. V lost 0 bases, J lost 3 bases, and 12 bases lay in between. In nucleotides, the CDR3 is TGTGCCAGCAGTGAAGCTTCGGTACTGAGCTACGAGCAGTACTTC. Residues: CASSEASVLSYEQYF.

This sequence joins TRBV29-1 and TRBJ2-1, with a weak D call TRBD2 (6 bases). Germline V gene sequence: CDR1 SQVTM, CDR2 ANQGSEA. The CDR3 runs 11 residues. Trimming removed 6 bases from V and 9 bases from J, with 12 bases in between. The CDR3 DNA reads TGCAGCGTACGGAGGGCCGGTGAGCAGTTCTTC. Encoded protein: CSVRRAGEQFF.

This chain joins TRBV9 and TRBJ1-4; 9 nucleotides match TRBD1. V gave up 4 bases and J gave up 7 bases; unmatched junction bases: 8. Looked up from germline, CDR1 is SGDLS and CDR2 is YYNGEE. This CDR3 has 15 amino acids. In DNA form, the CDR3 reads TGTGCCAGCAGCAAATCACAGGGGGCTCGTGAAAAACTGTTTTTT. This gives the protein CASSKSQGAREKLFF. The entire variable domain, with the rest obtained from reference TRBV9 and TRBJ1-4, is as follows: DSGVTQTPKHLITATGQRVTLRCSPRSGDLSVYWYQQSLDQGLQFLIQYYNGEERAKGNILERFSAQQFPDLHSELNLSSLELGDSALYFCASSKSQGAREKLFFGSGTQLSVL.

The rearrangement joins TRBV3-1 (or the pseudogene TRBV3-2) to TRBJ2-5; TRBD2 matches 8 bases. The CDR3 runs 16 residues. The V gene end was trimmed by 4 bases and the J gene end by 1 base; junction bases not matched to a gene: 8. Looked up from germline, CDR1 is LGHDT and CDR2 is YNNKEL (reference sequence). As DNA, the CDR3 is TGTGCCAGCAGCCCTAACATTCTAGCGGGCCAAGAGACCCAGTACTTC. This encodes CASSPNILAGQETQYF.

This chain links TRBV7-2 with TRBJ2-5, with 12 bases matching TRBD2. CDR3 length: 17 residues. V was pared by 3 bases and J by 5 bases, with 10 bases of the junction left unmatched. CDR1 and CDR2 from the germline V gene are SGHTA and FQGNSA. CDR3 in amino acids: CASSFLTSGSPGETQYF. The CDR3 DNA reads as TGTGCCAGCAGCTTTCTGACTAGCGGGAGCCCCGGGGAGACCCAGTACTTC. Together with reference TRBV7-2 and TRBJ2-5, the CDR3 gives the full variable domain: GAGVSQSPSNKVTEKGKDVELRCDPISGHTALYWYRQSLGQGLEFLIYFQGNSAPDKSGLPSDRFSAERTGGSVSTLTIQRTQQEDSAVYLCASSFLTSGSPGETQYFGPGTRLLVL.

The chain carries TRBV6-5 and TRBJ2-7, with 7 bases aligning to TRBD2. Unmatched junction bases numbered 2, after V lost 6 bases and J lost 0 bases. The CDR3 is made up of 13 amino acids. Germline assignment: CDR1 MNHEY and CDR2 SVGAGI. As DNA, the CDR3 is TGTGCCAGCAGGGCTAGCGGCTCCTACGAGCAGTACTTC. As protein: CASRASGSYEQYF.

This clone was seen only once. The chain carries TRBV19 and TRBJ2-4; 8 nucleotides agree with TRBD2. The CDR3 is 17 amino acids. Germline-derived CDR1 and CDR2 are LNHDA and SQIVND (reference sequence). Germline trimming cut 7 bases from V and 1 base from J; bases unmatched to any gene: 12. CDR3 sequence (DNA): TGTGCCAGTATGGGGACTAGTTTATATACTGCCAAAAACATTCAGTACTTC. Translating it yields CASMGTSLYTAKNIQYF.

CDR3 sequence reads: CASSLTGSYGYTF. The CDR3 DNA is TGTGCCAGCAGTTTAACAGGGAGCTATGGCTACACCTTC. V and J are TRBV28 and TRBJ1-2, with D possibly being TRBD1 (6 bases). This CDR3 has 13 residues. Trimming removed 2 bases at V and 4 bases at J, with 8 bases between. The germline V gene has CDR1 MDHEN and CDR2 SYDVKM.

This chain links TRBV3-1 (or the pseudogene TRBV3-2) with TRBJ2-7; unclear D gene. The CDR3 has 14 residues. Trimming took 7 bases from V and 2 from J, leaving 15 bases between them. Germline CDR1 reads LGHDT; CDR2 reads YNNKEL (reference sequence). This CDR3 is CASKRDQATYEQYF. CDR3 in DNA: TGTGCCAGCAAGAGAGATCAGGCCACCTACGAGCAGTACTTC.

This chain uses TRBV19 with TRBJ1-2; TRBD1 is a possible D gene (5 bases). There are 14 residues in the CDR3. Deletions cut 5 bases from V and 7 bases from J, with 17 bases between. The germline V gene encodes CDR1 LNHDA and CDR2 SQIVND (reference sequence). The chain's CDR3 is CASSPRDGRIGYTF. The CDR3 DNA sequence: TGTGCCAGTAGTCCGAGGGACGGGAGAATTGGCTACACCTTC.

CDR3 nucleotide sequence: TGTGCCAGCAAACTAGCGGGAATCCCCTACGAGCAGTACTTC. Translating gives CASKLAGIPYEQYF. V usage is TRBV6-5 and J usage is TRBJ2-7; 10 bases fit TRBD2. Germline-derived CDR1 and CDR2 are MNHEY and SVGAGI. The CDR3 length is 14 residues. V lost 7 bases, J lost 2 bases, and 5 bases stayed unmatched.

This sequence joins TRBV7-2 and TRBJ2-2; 8 bases align to TRBD1. Germline V gives CDR1 SGHTA, CDR2 FQGNSA. V shed 2 bases, J shed 7 bases, and the junction held 6 bases outside the gene matches. This CDR3 has 15 amino acids. The CDR3 sequence is CASSLNQGASGELFF. DNA for the CDR3: TGTGCCAGCAGCTTAAACCAGGGGGCGAGCGGGGAGCTGTTTTTT.

This sequence joins TRBV6-1 and TRBJ2-5, with D possibly matching TRBD2 (5 bases). The CDR3 loop spans 17 amino acids. V gave up 4 bases and J gave up 0 bases, with 18 bases separating them. Germline V lookup: CDR1 MNHNS, CDR2 SASEGT. In nucleotides, the CDR3 is TGTGCCAGCAGTGTCCGTCCGGGGTTTCGGTACCAAGAGACCCAGTACTTC. Protein: CASSVRPGFRYQETQYF.

Only one count was recorded for this clone. The chain joins TRBV7-2 to TRBJ2-3; 9 positions agree with TRBD1. Germline V gene sequence: CDR1 SGHTA, CDR2 FQGNSA. V was clipped by 5 bases and J by 4 bases; unmatched bases: 4. The CDR3 runs 14 residues. In nucleotides, the CDR3 is TGTGCCAGCAGCCCCGGGACAGGGTCAGATACGCAGTATTTT. It translates to CASSPGTGSDTQYF.

This chain uses TRBV9 with TRBJ2-6; no definite D call. The CDR3 consists of 15 residues. The germline V and J ends were trimmed by 0 bases and 0 bases, with 4 bases remaining between them. CDR1 SGDLS and CDR2 YYNGEE come from the germline V gene. CDR3 protein: CASSVASSGANVLTF. The CDR3 DNA is TGTGCCAGCAGCGTAGCGAGCTCTGGGGCCAACGTCCTGACTTTC.